This T cell receptor beta chain was found in a study of low-dose radiotherapy and immunotherapy resistance in tumors (dated by TCRdb to between 2022 and 2023). For the wider study: Patients in Cohort 1 were given 0.5 Gy per fraction every 2 weeks, and the prescribed total PTV dose was 6.5 Gy. Cohort 2 received 1 Gy per fraction every two weeks, with a total of 13 Gy over 26 weeks. Nivolumab and ipilimumab were both given intravenously, with nivolumab at a 240 mg flat dose every two weeks and ipilimumab at 1 mg/kg every six weeks. Cyclophosphamide 200 mg/m2 was given intravenously every two weeks, one day before each radiation and immunotherapy administration. No randomization into treatment groups was done for the people taking part in the trial. Eight patients were included in the translational analysis, namely three from the first dose cohort plus the first five from the second dose cohort. Starting on cycle 1 day 1, patients took 300 mg of aspirin by mouth once a day for four cycles.

Instrument used: Illumina HiSeq 2500. First-strand cDNA was synthesized with Superscript III and a set of TRAV- and TRBV-specific primers, covering both TCRalpha and TCRbeta chains. A roughly 19-cycle PCR with Phusion amplified the TCRs, pairing a constant-region primer with the adapter that was attached to the V primers. Isolated mRNA was amplified with the MessageAmp II aRNA Amplification Kit, using a roughly 16-hour in vitro transcription at 37°C. mRNA for TCR sequencing was isolated with the Dynabeads mRNA DIRECT Purification Kit. A second 25-cycle Phusion PCR added indexed Illumina adapters, and products were purified with AMPure XP beads. Turning to the authors' computational methods: Using custom Perl scripts, TCR sequences that encoded the same protein were pooled, out-of-frame sequences were dropped, and the abundance of each clonotype was calculated. Any TCR sequence supported by only a single read was excluded from analysis. Shannon entropy, Gini index, clonality, richness, and the frequency of TCRs shared between repertoires were included as repertoire metrics. The public reads were reanalyzed by TCRdb: fastp trimming at Q25, MiXCR alignment, in-frame beta chains only. Records with the same CDR3 protein are collapsed into one entry carrying the most frequent genes and DNA. The V and J calls, along with clone size, are taken from TCRdb and not from the paper's own processing. A total of around 90,000 distinct CDR3 sequences appear in this sample, approximately 17% of them only once. The ten largest clonotypes hold more than 4.5% of the sample.

From the cysteine up to the phenylalanine, the CDR3 has a length of 13 residues. Of all the DNA, just the CDR3 is kept, 39 bases in frame from base 1. The V and J ends are trimmed by 3 bases and 4 bases, leaving 10 bases between them. Based on the germline V gene, the CDR1 and CDR2 sequences are MDHEN and SYDVKM. The time point label, as the study defines it: before trial treatment. Donors were enrolled in RACIN, a single-arm phase I dose-escalation trial combining nivolumab, ipilimumab, aspirin, low-dose cyclophosphamide and low-dose radiotherapy. Eligible patients had advanced, TIL-negative solid tumors. This clonotype has ten or more counts. This clone's antigen is unknown. No much larger clone is present one base from it, and per-base qualities are unavailable.

The chain couples TRBV28 to TRBJ2-7; too little of a D gene remains to name it. This receptor was taken from a male donor with prostate cancer. The starting material was PBMCs, obtained before treatment. The CDR3 region: CASSLVSEYEQYF. The DNA reads as follows: TGTGCCAGCAGTTTGGTTTCGGAATACGAGCAGTACTTC.